The rows below give T cell receptor beta chains drawn from one sample of a study of shared clonotypes between healthy human individuals. TCRdb's copy holds only in-frame clones and misses some; the assay was immunoSEQ multiplex PCR. The table lists 2,100,000 or so clones, around 95% of them singletons. Sequenced material: naive CD4+ T cells sorted from blood. Every receptor here comes from a man younger than 35 in good health. The CDR3 runs from the conserved cysteine through the conserved F or W. Fields, in order: V gene, clone size, D gene, CDR3 length, J gene, CDR3 DNA, CDR3 protein. A D gene is named only where the DNA matches it firmly. Rows give clone size only sometimes, using once, few, many, or a class for an expanded clone.

TRBV28	.	.	12	TRBJ2-2	TGTGCCAGCAGTTTGGGGGTTTCCCCGCTGTTTTTT	CASSLGVSPLFF
TRBV10-2	.	.	16	TRBJ1-5	TGCGCCAGCCGGGCAGCGGGGGGTTATAGCAATCAGCCCCAGCATTTT	CASRAAGGYSNQPQHF
TRBV6-5	.	.	11	TRBJ2-1	TGTGCCAGCAGTGGGAACAATGAGCAGTTCTTC	CASSGNNEQFF
TRBV6-1	.	TRBD1	13	TRBJ2-7	TGTGCCAGCGGGACAGGGGGGAACTACGAGCAGTACTTC	CASGTGGNYEQYF
TRBV7-2	.	TRBD2	15	TRBJ2-7	TGTGCCAGCAGCTTAACAGCGGGAGGTCCCTACGAGCAGTACTTC	CASSLTAGGPYEQYF
TRBV5-1	.	TRBD1	16	TRBJ2-3	TGCGCCAGCAGCGTCTCCGGGACAGGGGGCGCGGATACGCAGTATTTT	CASSVSGTGGADTQYF
TRBV18	.	.	16	TRBJ1-1	TGTGCCAGCTCCCAAGGGGGGGCGCAGGGAAACACTGAAGCTTTCTTT	CASSQGGAQGNTEAFF
TRBV5-1	.	.	13	TRBJ2-7	TGCGCCAGCAGGCAGGACTTCTCCTACGAGCAGTACTTC	CASRQDFSYEQYF
TRBV2	.	.	13	TRBJ2-7	TGTGCCAGCAGTGAATGGTTGATTTACGAGCAGTACTTC	CASSEWLIYEQYF
TRBV5-1	.	.	14	TRBJ2-4	TGCGCCAGCAGCTTAGATGTAGCCAAAAACATTCAGTACTTC	CASSLDVAKNIQYF
TRBV2	.	.	19	TRBJ1-5	TGTGCCAGCAACTCAAGGACCCCTGGACTGCGAAATAGCAATCAGCCCCAGCATTTT	CASNSRTPGLRNSNQPQHF
TRBV7-8	.	TRBD1	13	TRBJ1-1	TGTGCCAGCAGCGGGGACAGGGGCGCTGAAGCTTTCTTT	CASSGDRGAEAFF
TRBV7-9	.	.	15	TRBJ2-7	TGTGCCAGCAGCCCTACCAGGGACATGATCTACGAGCAGTACTTC	CASSPTRDMIYEQYF
TRBV6-5	.	TRBD1	13	TRBJ2-7	TGTGCCAGCAGACAGGGGGTTTACTACGAGCAGTACTTC	CASRQGVYYEQYF
TRBV6-5	.	.	16	TRBJ1-1	TGTGCCAGCAGTTACTCGGGTGTAGGGAGGAACACTGAAGCTTTCTTT	CASSYSGVGRNTEAFF
TRBV6-5	.	TRBD2	15	TRBJ2-3	TGTGCCAGCAGTTACCAGCGGGGGGGACGAGATACGCAGTATTTT	CASSYQRGGRDTQYF
TRBV7-2	.	.	15	TRBJ2-1	TGTGCCAGCAGCTTACAAGAGATCTCCTACAATGAGCAGTTCTTC	CASSLQEISYNEQFF
TRBV7-8	.	.	16	TRBJ2-3	TGTGCCAGCAGCGAAGGGAGGTCAGGGGGCACAGATACGCAGTATTTT	CASSEGRSGGTDTQYF
TRBV6-1	few	.	13	TRBJ1-2	TGTGCCAGCAGGGAGGGGGTAGAGTATGGCTACACCTTC	CASREGVEYGYTF
TRBV30	once	.	13	TRBJ2-2	TGTGCCTGGAGTGACAGGGCCGCCGGGGAGCTGTTTTTT	CAWSDRAAGELFF
TRBV14	.	.	14	TRBJ2-7	TGTGCCAGCAGCCGATTCCGGGACAACTACGAGCAGTACTTC	CASSRFRDNYEQYF